The 5 T cell receptor beta chains below all came from one sample that was sequenced in a study of CD8 T cells in ankylosing spondylitis. Notes on the study in general: A motif in TCR beta, a set of seven to nine highly homologous variants, appeared characteristic of ankylosing spondylitis blood.

One entry per CDR3 protein results from TCRdb running MiXCR on the 5' RACE reads. The table records about 540,000 distinct CDR3 sequences, roughly an eighth of them present only once. The antigens of these receptors remain unknown. Sequenced material: blood, either unsorted or a sorted T cell fraction (not recorded which). These receptors all come from a male donor with ankylosing spondylitis.

This clonotype was recorded at least ten times. The chain joins TRBV12-3 or TRBV12-4 to TRBJ1-2; 7 positions match TRBD1. The ends lost 4 bases at V and 1 base at J; junction bases unmatched: 3. This CDR3 is built from 14 residues. The CDR3 DNA follows: TGTGCCAGCAGTTCAGGGGGAAATAACTATGGCTACACCTTC. Translating gives CASSSGGNNYGYTF.

The chain couples TRBV29-1 to TRBJ2-1; D may be TRBD2 (6 bases). The V gene's germline CDR1 is SQVTM and CDR2 ANQGSEA. This CDR3 contains 12 residues. The CDR3 region is CRSEGPYNEQFF. CDR3 nucleotides: TGCAGGTCGGAGGGGCCGTACAATGAGCAGTTCTTC.

CDR3 residues: CSASGERNQPQHF. CDR3 in DNA: TGCAGTGCTAGCGGGGAGCGCAATCAGCCCCAGCATTTT. The chain employs TRBV20-1 and TRBJ1-5; D not resolved. V lost 3 bases to trimming and J lost 2 bases, with 8 bases between them. CDR1 and CDR2 (germline): DFQATT, SNEGSKA (reference sequence). This CDR3 region has 13 residues.

The chain links TRBV20-1 to TRBJ2-1, with 12 bases lining up with TRBD2. Losses at the gene ends were 4 bases for V and 4 bases for J; bases not matched to a gene: 2. The CDR3 has 14 residues. Germline V gene sequence: CDR1 DFQATT, CDR2 SNEGSKA (reference sequence). The CDR3 spells CSATSGRDYNEQFF. The CDR3 DNA reads TGCAGTGCTACTAGCGGGAGGGATTACAATGAGCAGTTCTTC.

This clonotype occurred a few times. CDR3 protein: CASSLAPSQGETQYF. In nucleotides, the CDR3 is TGCGCCAGCAGCTTGGCCCCTTCTCAGGGAGAGACCCAGTACTTC. This chain connects TRBV5-1 to TRBJ2-5, with D possibly TRBD1 on 5 matching bases. The length of the CDR3 is 15 residues. Trimming took off 0 bases at V and 4 bases at J, with 13 bases between the two ends. The germline V gene encodes CDR1 SGHRS and CDR2 YFSETQ.